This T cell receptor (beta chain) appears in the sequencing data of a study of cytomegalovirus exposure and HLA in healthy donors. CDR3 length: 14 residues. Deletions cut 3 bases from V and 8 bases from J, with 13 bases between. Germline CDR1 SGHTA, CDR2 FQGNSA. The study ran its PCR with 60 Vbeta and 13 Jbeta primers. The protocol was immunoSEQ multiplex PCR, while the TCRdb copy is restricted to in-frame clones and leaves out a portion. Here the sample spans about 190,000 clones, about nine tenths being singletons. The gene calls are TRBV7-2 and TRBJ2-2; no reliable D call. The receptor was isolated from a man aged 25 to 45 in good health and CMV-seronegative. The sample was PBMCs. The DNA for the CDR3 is TGTGCCAGCAGCTTTAGGCCCGCCGGGGGGGAGCTGTTTTTT. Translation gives CASSFRPAGGELFF.